One sample yielded the 7 T cell receptor beta chains listed below, sequenced in a study of shared clonotypes between healthy human individuals. The protocol was immunoSEQ multiplex PCR, while the TCRdb copy is restricted to in-frame clones and leaves out a portion. The profile covers about 1.1 million clones, with about 84% appearing a single time and about 0.52% taken by the ten largest. Sequences were obtained from memory CD4+ T cells from PBMCs. Subset indicated: CD45RA-negative fraction. These receptors came from a young man in good health. Some clones in this sample may be carry-over from other donors' samples.

This sequence joins TRBV15 and TRBJ2-1; 7 bases map to TRBD1. The CDR3 contains 12 residues. J gave up 15 bases and V 1 base, and 6 bases lay outside the gene matches. The germline CDR1 and CDR2 sequences are LNHNV and YYDKDF (reference sequence). Here the CDR3 DNA reads TGTGCCACCAGCAGAGTCGGGACAGAGTCGTTCTTC. Translated: CATSRVGTESFF.

This clone was seen more than once but under ten times. The CDR3 DNA reads TGCGCCAGCAGTCAGACTCTCATCTATGGCTACACCTTC. Amino acids: CASSQTLIYGYTF. This chain joins TRBV5-1 and TRBJ1-2; no firm D call. The CDR3 is 13 residues long. Looked up from germline, CDR1 is SGHRS and CDR2 is YFSETQ. V dropped 5 bases and J dropped 4 bases, with 12 bases sitting between them.

The CDR3 spells CASSFLEAQGQYF. DNA for the CDR3: TGTGCCAGCAGCTTTCTGGAGGCTCAGGGGCAGTACTTC. V and J are TRBV11-2 and TRBJ2-7, with D perhaps matching TRBD1 or TRBD2 (5 bases each). V lost 3 bases and J lost 9, with 15 bases in between. CDR3 size: 13 residues. Per the germline V gene, CDR1 is SGHAT and CDR2 is FQNNGV.

V is TRBV2 and J is TRBJ2-7, with 12 bases identical to TRBD1. The CDR3 spans 16 residues. J gave up 5 bases and V 1 base, and 6 bases lay outside the gene matches. Germline CDR1 and CDR2: SNHLY and FYNNEI. The chain's CDR3 is CASSEETGQGANEQYF. The CDR3 bases are TGTGCCAGCAGTGAAGAAACGGGACAGGGGGCCAACGAGCAGTACTTC.

There are many counts of this clone. The chain uses TRBV5-4 and TRBJ2-6; D is uncertain. V gave up 0 bases and J gave up 0 bases, with 4 bases separating them. Looked up from germline, CDR1 is SGHNT and CDR2 is YYREEE (reference sequence). The CDR3 sequence is 15 residues long. Here the CDR3 reads CASSLEVSGANVLTF. The CDR3 DNA reads as TGTGCCAGCAGCTTGGAGGTCTCTGGGGCCAACGTCCTGACTTTC. Filled out from reference TRBV5-4 and TRBJ2-6, the complete variable domain reads ETGVTQSPTHLIKTRGQQVTLRCSSQSGHNTVSWYQQALGQGPQFIFQYYREEENGRGNFPPRFSGLQFPNYSSELNVNALELDDSALYLCASSLEVSGANVLTFGAGSRLTVL.

The chain combines TRBV2 with TRBJ2-1, with 7 bases aligning to TRBD2. The trim removed 5 bases at V and 5 bases at J, leaving 9 bases unmatched. Per the germline V gene, CDR1 is SNHLY and CDR2 is FYNNEI. The CDR3 extends over 15 amino acids. The CDR3 DNA reads as TGTGCCAGCAGTCAGGCGGGAGTTCCGAACAATGAGCAGTTCTTC. This encodes CASSQAGVPNNEQFF.

As for this clone: A much larger clone lies one base from this, so it may be a read error. Within the sample, other DNA sequences also encode this same CDR3. The rearrangement links TRBV28 to TRBJ2-7; D is ambiguous. With 6 bases removed from V and 0 bases from J, the gap between germline ends came to 3 bases. The V gene's germline CDR1 is MDHEN and CDR2 SYDVKM. This CDR3 contains 11 residues. CDR3 in amino acids: CASRTSYEQYF. For the CDR3, the DNA is TGTGCCAGCAGGACCTCCTACGAGCAGTACTTC.